One T cell receptor beta chain is described in this entry. As yet, its antigen is unknown. V lost 6 bases to trimming and J lost 5 bases, with 11 bases between them. Germline V gene data show CDR1 as SGHKS and CDR2 as YYEKEE (reference sequence). The CDR3 extends over 12 amino acids. This sample is part of a study of T cell repertoires in cytomegalovirus infection. Across the study: It can be stated that public TCR beta signatures indicated CMV infection as well as a matching HLA type.

From the reads, TCRdb called clonotypes with MiXCR, one entry per CDR3 protein. Of about 900,000 distinct CDR3 sequences in the sample, around 30% were seen once. The input for sequencing was cultured CD8+ T cells from PBMCs, taken from culture after CMV antigen stimulation. This chain uses TRBV5-5 with TRBJ1-1; D call uncertain. This clonotype was sampled from a human donor in good health (CMV status not recorded). Some clones in this sample may be carry-over from other donors' samples. CDR3 nucleotides: TGTGCCAGCACCCCGGCGGGGACTGAAGCTTTCTTT. This encodes CASTPAGTEAFF.